The entry below describes one T cell receptor (beta chain). The antigen is undetermined. This specimen comes from a study of shared clonotypes between healthy human individuals. Study results and caveats: Exclusively blood specimens were collected; tissue repertoires likely differ. It was the few donors that limited the genetic and exposure-history diversity represented.

Execution of the assay was at deep level. Clones were read by immunoSEQ multiplex PCR, and TCRdb kept only the in-frame ones, dropping some. Of 500,000 to 650,000 clones in the sample, around 77% were seen once. V lost 5 bases and J lost 4; bases outside the gene matches: 7. Germline V gene sequence: CDR1 SGHVS, CDR2 FQNEAQ. The CDR3 has 14 residues. This clonotype was sampled from a woman in her 40s in good health. Some clones in this sample may be carry-over from other donors' samples. The chain recombines TRBV7-8 with TRBJ2-5; 7 positions match TRBD1. Source material: PBMCs. The CDR3 sequence: CASSPMRGLETQYF. The CDR3 DNA sequence: TGTGCCAGCAGCCCCATGAGGGGGCTAGAGACCCAGTACTTC.